This TCR beta chain was captured in a study of metastatic and nonmetastatic thyroid tumors. Whole-study context: Repertoires from malignant and benign thyroid patients were compared across blood and tumor or nodule tissue. Overall study results and limits: Relative to benign nodules, malignant thyroid tumors were reportedly characterized by significantly elevated TCR beta diversity in blood and tumor.

This clone was seen repeatedly, ten times or more. The target antigen is unknown. Trimming cost V 6 bases and J 8 bases; bases outside gene matches: 10. The CDR3 extends over 14 amino acids. CDR1 is PRHDT and CDR2 is FYEKMQ in the germline V gene (reference sequence). In the study's own analysis: A classifier for distant metastasis in papillary thyroid cancer was constructed using CDR3 differences observed across clinicopathological groups. With MiXCR, TCRdb reprocessed the PCR reads. The V and J calls, along with clone size, are taken from TCRdb and not from the paper's own processing. Of about 10,000 clones in the sample, about 20% were seen once. Prior to thyroid surgery, none of the patients had received any treatment.

The receptor was isolated from a female donor with papillary thyroid cancer or a benign thyroid nodule (not recorded which). Some clones in this sample may be carry-over from other donors' samples. The rearrangement links TRBV13 to TRBJ2-1; 7 positions match TRBD1. Sequencing was performed on adjacent normal tissue. In DNA form, the CDR3 reads TGTGCCAGCAGTCTCACAGGGGTCGGGTATGAGCAGTTCTTC. Translating gives CASSLTGVGYEQFF.